This T cell receptor beta chain derives from a study of blood T cell repertoires in COVID-19. Study context: The samples span acute and convalescent COVID-19 from the United States, Italy and Spain.

Original methodology: The authors estimated nucleated cell counts from reference gene primer amplification. This table comes from immunoSEQ multiplex PCR, and its TCRdb copy is limited to in-frame clones, with some not included. D and trimming were read from the DNA, whereas the V and J calls and clone size are those reported in that table. The top ten hold about 10% of the sample, which has about 190,000 clones, about 81% seen once. CDR1 is LGHNA and CDR2 is YNFKEQ in the germline V gene. The CDR3 length is 13 residues. V trimming: 0 bases; J trimming: 9 bases; junction bases outside the gene matches: 4.

The chain has TRBV4-2 and TRBJ2-5; 7 positions match TRBD2. This TCR derives from a woman older than 75 with COVID-19, enrolled during active disease. The sequenced sample consisted of peripheral blood. CDR3 sequence reads: CASSQERGRAQYF. Here the CDR3 DNA reads TGTGCCAGCAGCCAAGAACGGGGGAGGGCCCAGTACTTC.